The 12 T cell receptor beta chains given below trace back to one sample, sequenced in a study of T cell responses to AZD1222 COVID-19 vaccine. The repertoire was sequenced with immunoSEQ multiplex PCR; TCRdb's copy has only in-frame clones and lacks some. Of 200,000 or so clones listed, 75% to 90% are singletons. This material consisted of peripheral blood, taken on day 0 of AZD1222 vaccination. Receptor source: an adult in good health.

In regard to this clone: Relative to the germline gene, one junction end is altered; a read error may explain this. J is TRBJ2-3 and V is TRBV5-1, with D perhaps matching TRBD2 (7 bases). The CDR3 sequence is 16 residues long. CDR1 is SGHRS, CDR2 YFSETQ, per germline. CDR3 amino acids: CASSPWGRGGTDTQYF. The CDR3 nucleotides read TGCGCCAGCAGCCCCTGGGGTCGCGGGGGCACCGATACGCAGTATTTT. Full variable domain (rest looked up from reference TRBV5-1 and TRBJ2-3): KAGVTQTPRYLIKTRGQQVTLSCSPISGHRSVSWYQQTPGQGLQFLFEYFSETQRNKGNFPGRFSGRQFSNSRSEMNVSTLELGDSALYLCASSPWGRGGTDTQYFGPGTRLTVL.

The rearrangement joins TRBV30 to TRBJ1-2; TRBD1 matches 8 bases. The V segment lost 4 bases and the J segment 3 bases; nucleotides outside the gene matches: 4. This CDR3 is 13 amino acids long. Germline V gene lookup returns CDR1 GTSNPN and CDR2 SVGIG (reference sequence). CDR3 nucleotides: TGTGCCTGGAACAGGGGGAAAGACTATGGCTACACCTTC. Its translation is CAWNRGKDYGYTF.

The chain carries TRBV6-2 or TRBV6-3 and TRBJ2-7; D might be TRBD1 (6 bases). Trimming removed 2 bases from V and 5 bases from J, with 10 bases in between. Germline lookup yields CDR1 MNHEY and CDR2 SVGEGT. This CDR3 spans 13 amino acids. CDR3 region: CASSYGRDNEQYF. CDR3 nucleotides: TGTGCCAGCAGTTACGGCCGGGACAACGAGCAGTACTTC.

The V call is TRBV28, the J call TRBJ2-7; D might be TRBD2 (6 bases). The V gene's germline CDR1 is MDHEN and CDR2 SYDVKM. Trimming pared 3 bases from V and 1 base from J, leaving 7 bases between. The CDR3 is 13 amino acids. The CDR3 loop is CASSFSGSYEQYF. In DNA, the CDR3 is TGTGCCAGCAGTTTTAGCGGATCCTACGAGCAGTACTTC.

V usage is TRBV5-5 and J usage is TRBJ1-6; D is undetermined. Trimming stripped 3 bases from V and 8 bases from J, with 6 bases between. The CDR3 runs 12 residues. Germline V gene sequence: CDR1 SGHKS, CDR2 YYEKEE (reference sequence). The CDR3 bases are TGTGCCAGCAGCTCTGGTTATTCACCCCTCCACTTT. It translates to CASSSGYSPLHF. Together with reference TRBV5-5 and TRBJ1-6, the CDR3 gives the full variable domain: DAGVTQSPTHLIKTRGQQVTLRCSPISGHKSVSWYQQVLGQGPQFIFQYYEKEERGRGNFPDRFSARQFPNYSSELNVNALLLGDSALYLCASSSGYSPLHFGNGTRLTVT.

The rearrangement joins TRBV4-3 to TRBJ1-2; 11 bases match TRBD1. This CDR3 is 16 amino acids long. Looked up from germline, CDR1 is LGHNA and CDR2 is YSLEER. Trimming removed 0 bases from V and 5 bases from J; junction bases left unmatched: 5. CDR3 sequence: CASSQDGGQGAYGYTF. CDR3 coding DNA: TGCGCCAGCAGCCAAGATGGAGGACAGGGGGCTTATGGCTACACCTTC.

CDR3 sequence: CASSLQGHGRMDYGYTF. As DNA, the CDR3 is TGTGCCAGCAGCTTACAGGGACATGGAAGGATGGACTATGGCTACACCTTC. The J gene is TRBJ1-2, the V gene TRBV7-9, with D possibly matching TRBD1 (6 bases). The CDR3 covers 17 residues. V lost 2 bases, J lost 3 bases, and 19 bases lay in between. Germline CDR1 is SEHNR and CDR2 is FQNEAQ (reference sequence).

The rearrangement joins TRBV6-2 or TRBV6-3 to TRBJ2-5, with D possibly TRBD2 on 6 matching bases. Germline V gene sequence: CDR1 MNHEY, CDR2 SVGEGT. The CDR3 is made up of 16 amino acids. Trimming removed 2 bases at V and 0 bases at J, with 13 bases between. The CDR3 sequence: CASSYPDRDYQETQYF. The DNA for the CDR3 is TGTGCCAGCAGTTACCCCGACCGGGACTACCAAGAGACCCAGTACTTC.

This chain connects TRBV19 to TRBJ2-1, with 10 bases that match TRBD1. Germline V gene lookup returns CDR1 LNHDA and CDR2 SQIVND (reference sequence). Germline trimming cut 8 bases from V and 3 bases from J; bases unmatched to any gene: 4. This CDR3 spans 14 amino acids. Here the CDR3 DNA reads TGTGCCAGTGGGACAGGGGCGAACTACAATGAGCAGTTCTTC. This translates into CASGTGANYNEQFF. Complete variable domain (other parts from reference TRBV19 and TRBJ2-1): DGGITQSPKYLFRKEGQNVTLSCEQNLNHDAMYWYRQDPGQGLRLIYYSQIVNDFQKGDIAEGYSVSREKKESFPLTVTSAQKNPTAFYLCASGTGANYNEQFFGPGTRLTVL.

The V and J genes are TRBV29-1 and TRBJ1-3; TRBD1 is a possible D gene (5 bases). Germline-derived CDR1 and CDR2 are SQVTM and ANQGSEA. The CDR3 is made up of 13 amino acids. V was clipped by 4 bases and J by 6 bases, with 13 bases between them. As DNA, the CDR3 is TGCAGCGTTGGGTGGGACGGTAAAAACACCATATATTTT. Its translation: CSVGWDGKNTIYF. Combining the CDR3 with reference TRBV29-1 and TRBJ1-3 gives the whole variable domain SAVISQKPSRDICQRGTSLTIQCQVDSQVTMMFWYRQQPGQSLTLIATANQGSEATYESGFVIDKFPISRPNLTFSTLTVSNMSPEDSSIYLCSVGWDGKNTIYFGEGSWLTVV.

This sequence joins TRBV19 and TRBJ2-1; D is undetermined. This CDR3 contains 15 residues. V lost 5 bases to trimming and J lost 3 bases, with 14 bases between them. Germline CDR1 LNHDA, CDR2 SQIVND (reference sequence). The CDR3 region has the DNA TGTGCCAGTAGTGATGATAACCAATTCTACAATGAGCAGTTCTTC. Translating gives CASSDDNQFYNEQFF.

J is TRBJ2-5 and V is TRBV6-2 or TRBV6-3; 13 positions agree with TRBD2. V shed 6 bases and J 0 bases; nucleotides not matched to a gene: 22. There are 22 residues in the CDR3. Looked up from germline, CDR1 is MNHEY and CDR2 is SVGEGT. The CDR3 is CASSPRLAGGRGRGGDQETQYF. DNA for the CDR3: TGTGCCAGCAGCCCCAGACTAGCGGGGGGCCGAGGCCGGGGAGGCGACCAAGAGACCCAGTACTTC.